Each of the 10 T cell receptor beta chains below was sequenced from the same sample in a study of T-cell memory formation after mild COVID-19 (dated by TCRdb to 2020 to 2022). The library was made by 5' RACE. Instrument used: Illumina NovaSeq 6000. TCRdb passed the public sequencing reads through fastp at Q25 and MiXCR, retaining productive beta sequences. Identical CDR3 protein sequences are pooled into one entry, listed with their most common genes and DNA. The sample includes 550,000 to 650,000 distinct CDR3 sequences, with 15% to 20% observed a single time. The ten largest clones represent about 7.5% of the sample. The sample consisted of PBMCs or a T cell subset sorted from them (not recorded which). These receptors all stem from an adult woman who had mild COVID-19 (a few samples of this study predate the infection). The sample titles of this study are shuffled in the database, so cell type and time point are left out; the donor was told from shared clones.

The chain employs TRBV5-6 and TRBJ1-2; tentatively, D is TRBD1 (6 bases). The CDR3 length is 17 residues. The germline V and J ends were trimmed by 5 bases and 3 bases, with 23 bases remaining between them. The germline V gene has CDR1 SGHDT and CDR2 YYEEEE. The CDR3 protein is CASSQPPGGRTHYGYTF. CDR3 bases: TGTGCCAGCAGTCAACCCCCGGGGGGCAGAACTCACTATGGCTACACCTTC.

A few counts support this clonotype. CDR3 region: CASSGLRYNEQFF. CDR3 nucleotide sequence: TGTGCCAGCAGCGGACTAAGGTACAATGAGCAGTTCTTC. J is TRBJ2-1 and V is TRBV5-6; maybe TRBD2 (6 bases). The CDR3 totals 13 residues. V lost 4 bases to trimming and J lost 4 bases, with 9 bases between them. The germline V gene encodes CDR1 SGHDT and CDR2 YYEEEE.

This rearrangement joins TRBV27 to TRBJ2-3; D is possibly TRBD1 (6 bases). Between the trimmed V and J ends, which lost 6 bases and 1 base, there was a span of 11 bases. The germline V gene encodes CDR1 MNHEY and CDR2 SMNVEV (reference sequence). This CDR3 contains 14 residues. Here the CDR3 DNA reads TGTGCCAGCAGGGGGGCTGGTGGCACAGATACGCAGTATTTT. Amino acid sequence: CASRGAGGTDTQYF.

This chain uses TRBV15 with TRBJ1-5; 9 bases match TRBD1. V shed 7 bases and J 7 bases; nucleotides not matched to a gene: 8. CDR1 and CDR2 from the germline V gene are LNHNV and YYDKDF (reference sequence). The CDR3 is 14 residues long. CDR3 in amino acids: CATIQQGAGQPQHF. The CDR3 coding sequence is TGTGCCACCATACAACAGGGGGCCGGACAGCCCCAGCATTTT. The full variable domain, in which reference TRBV15 and TRBJ1-5 provide the parts outside the CDR3, is DAMVIQNPRYQVTQFGKPVTLSCSQTLNHNVMYWYQQKSSQAPKLLFHYYDKDFNNEADTPDNFQSRRPNTSFCFLDIRSPGLGDTAMYLCATIQQGAGQPQHFGDGTRLSIL.

This chain connects TRBV19 to TRBJ2-7, with unresolved D. V was clipped by 0 bases and J by 3 bases, with 12 bases between them. The CDR3 has 15 amino acids. In germline, CDR1 is LNHDA, CDR2 SQIVND (reference sequence). This CDR3 is CASSIEGSVLYEQYF. The CDR3 DNA reads TGTGCCAGTAGTATAGAGGGCTCCGTACTCTACGAGCAGTACTTC.

The chain uses TRBV5-6 and TRBJ1-2, with D unresolved. V lost 4 bases and J lost 2, with 12 bases in between. The CDR3 has 14 residues. The germline V gene encodes CDR1 SGHDT and CDR2 YYEEEE. CDR3 amino acids: CASSPARVNYGYTF. The CDR3, as DNA: TGTGCCAGCAGCCCGGCCCGCGTAAACTATGGCTACACCTTC.

Only a few counts were recorded for this clonotype. The V call is TRBV9, the J call TRBJ1-1; 7 bases line up with TRBD1. The CDR3 totals 15 residues. Trimming at V came to 3 bases and at J to 6 bases, leaving 11 bases not matched to a gene. Looked up from germline, CDR1 is SGDLS and CDR2 is YYNGEE. The CDR3 nucleotides read TGTGCCAGCAGCGAGACTATTGGGCAGGGGGCTGAAGCTTTCTTT. It specifies CASSETIGQGAEAFF.

This clonotype was counted only a few times. This rearrangement joins TRBV7-3 to TRBJ1-1; D unclear. The CDR3 sequence is 13 residues long. The germline V and J ends were trimmed by 4 bases and 1 base, with 7 bases remaining between them. Per the germline V gene, CDR1 is SGHTA and CDR2 is FQGTGA. In nucleotides, the CDR3 is TGTGCCAGCAGCTCCCAAAAGAACACTGAAGCTTTCTTT. It encodes CASSSQKNTEAFF.

The J gene is TRBJ1-6, the V gene TRBV12-3 or TRBV12-4; possible D gene TRBD1, 6 bases. The V end lost 4 bases, the J end lost 0 bases, and 10 bases lay between the germline ends. The length of the CDR3 is 16 residues. CDR3 DNA: TGTGCCAGCAGTTCTCAGGGGAGCTCCTATAATTCACCCCTCCACTTT. Translated, it gives CASSSQGSSYNSPLHF.

This clonotype was picked up a small number of times. This chain connects TRBV19 to TRBJ2-7; 7 nucleotides agree with TRBD1. This CDR3 is built from 15 residues. V shed 3 bases, J shed 1 base, and the junction held 6 bases outside the gene matches. Germline CDR1 is LNHDA and CDR2 is SQIVND (reference sequence). As DNA, the CDR3 is TGTGCCAGTAGTATCGGTGGGACAGCATCCTACGAGCAGTACTTC. Residues: CASSIGGTASYEQYF.